This T cell receptor (beta chain) originates from a study of T cell responses to AZD1222 COVID-19 vaccine. Findings and limits, study-wide: Without day 14 samples, only post-peak T cell repertoires were studied. Following two doses of AZD1222, Spike-specific TCR breadth and depth rose. CD4 TCRs associated with vaccination spanned spike, dominating at 160-218 and 743-854. In a largely white British group with more females than males, clonal diversity was possibly underestimated.

The protocol was immunoSEQ multiplex PCR, while the TCRdb copy is restricted to in-frame clones and leaves out a portion. Altogether under 200,000 clones are present, 80% to 95% being singletons, with the ten largest covering about 1.6%. Concerning this clone: Its antigen is not known.

The TCR sequence derives from an adult in good health. The sequences come from peripheral blood, collected on day 0 of AZD1222 vaccination.

CDR3 coding DNA: TGTGCCAGCAGTGTACAGGCTACCTACGAGCAGTACTTC. It codes for CASSVQATYEQYF. This chain links TRBV2 with TRBJ2-7; a weak D match, TRBD1 (5 bases). Trimming took 4 bases from V and 2 from J, leaving 9 bases between them. The V gene's germline CDR1 is SNHLY and CDR2 FYNNEI. The CDR3 consists of 13 residues.